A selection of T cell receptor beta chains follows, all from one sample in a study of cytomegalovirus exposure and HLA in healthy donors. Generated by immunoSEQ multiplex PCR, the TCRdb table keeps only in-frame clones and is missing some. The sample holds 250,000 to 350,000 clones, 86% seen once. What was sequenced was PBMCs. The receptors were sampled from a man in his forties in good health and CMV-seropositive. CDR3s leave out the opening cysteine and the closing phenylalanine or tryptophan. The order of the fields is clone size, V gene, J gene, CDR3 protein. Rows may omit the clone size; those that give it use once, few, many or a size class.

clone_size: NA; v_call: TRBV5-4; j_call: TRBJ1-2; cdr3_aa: ASSLRGLEYGYT
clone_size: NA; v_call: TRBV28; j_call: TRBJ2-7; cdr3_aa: ASSSAYQAGQSSYEQY
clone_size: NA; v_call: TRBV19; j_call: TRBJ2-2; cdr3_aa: ASSVGNRVNTGELF
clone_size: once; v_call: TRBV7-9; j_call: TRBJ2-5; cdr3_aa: ASSPQREGWETQY
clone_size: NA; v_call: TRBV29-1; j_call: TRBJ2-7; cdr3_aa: SVGAGAGGDEQY
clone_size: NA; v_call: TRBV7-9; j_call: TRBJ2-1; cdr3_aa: ASSLGSGSMYEQF
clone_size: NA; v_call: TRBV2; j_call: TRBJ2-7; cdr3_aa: ASSEGTGVGHYEQY
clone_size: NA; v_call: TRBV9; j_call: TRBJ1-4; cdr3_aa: ASSPGQGTNEKLF
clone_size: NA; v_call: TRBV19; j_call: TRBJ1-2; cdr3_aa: ASSIRQGEGGYT
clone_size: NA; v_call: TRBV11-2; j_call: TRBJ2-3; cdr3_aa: ASSSTGGSTDTQY
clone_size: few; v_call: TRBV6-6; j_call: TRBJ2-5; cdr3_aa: ASRETGEETQY
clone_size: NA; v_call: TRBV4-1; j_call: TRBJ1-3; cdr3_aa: ASSPWTADTIY
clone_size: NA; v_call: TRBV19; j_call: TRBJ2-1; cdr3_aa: ASSTFSYNEQF
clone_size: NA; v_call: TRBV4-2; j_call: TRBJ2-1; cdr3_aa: ASSQVSAGEDEQF
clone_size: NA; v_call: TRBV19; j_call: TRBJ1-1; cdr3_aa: ASSGQARFLNTEAF
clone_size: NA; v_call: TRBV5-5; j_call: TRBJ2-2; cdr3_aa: ASSFPAGGIGELF
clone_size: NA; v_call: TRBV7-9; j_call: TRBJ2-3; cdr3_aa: ASLGGTDTQY
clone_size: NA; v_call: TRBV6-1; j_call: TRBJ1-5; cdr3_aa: ASSENRGVNQPQH
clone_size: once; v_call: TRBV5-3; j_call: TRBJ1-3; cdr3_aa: ATKRGTGVIGNTIY
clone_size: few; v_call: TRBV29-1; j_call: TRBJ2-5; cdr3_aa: SVGITSGRIETQY
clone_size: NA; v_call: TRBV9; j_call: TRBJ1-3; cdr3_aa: ASSPGTGVSGNTIY
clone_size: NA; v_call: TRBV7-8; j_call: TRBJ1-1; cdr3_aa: ASSLGGGPEAF
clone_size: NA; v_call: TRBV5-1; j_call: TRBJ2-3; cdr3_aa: ASSLELPSTDTQY
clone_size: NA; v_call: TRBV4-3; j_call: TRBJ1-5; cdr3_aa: ASSQRRDQPQH
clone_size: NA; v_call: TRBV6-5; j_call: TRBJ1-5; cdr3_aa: ASSYSMGAGQPQH
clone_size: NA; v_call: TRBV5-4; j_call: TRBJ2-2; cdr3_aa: ASSLWGWEAGGDTGELF
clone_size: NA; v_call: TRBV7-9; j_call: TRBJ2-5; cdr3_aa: ASSSITSGRGETQY
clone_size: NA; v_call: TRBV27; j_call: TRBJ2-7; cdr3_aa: ASSLMGTGYYEQY
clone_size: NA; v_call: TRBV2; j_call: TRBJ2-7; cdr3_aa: ASSGTSGAYEQY
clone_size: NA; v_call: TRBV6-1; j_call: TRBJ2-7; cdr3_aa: ASSGLAVSYEQY
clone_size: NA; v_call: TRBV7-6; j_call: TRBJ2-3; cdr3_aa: ASSFPPPAGPDTQY
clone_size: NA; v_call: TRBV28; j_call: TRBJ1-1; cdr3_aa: ASSSPFRNTEAF
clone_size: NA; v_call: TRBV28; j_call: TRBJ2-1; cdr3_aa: ASSPGRSSYNEQF
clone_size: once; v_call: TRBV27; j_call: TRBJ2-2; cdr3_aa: ASSLGSYGGELF
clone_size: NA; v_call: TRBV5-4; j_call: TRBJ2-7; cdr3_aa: ASSLGGFVEQY
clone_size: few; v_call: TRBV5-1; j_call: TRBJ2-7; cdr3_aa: ASSFSSSGIATYEQY
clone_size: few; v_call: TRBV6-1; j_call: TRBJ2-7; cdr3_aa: ASSEARYEQY
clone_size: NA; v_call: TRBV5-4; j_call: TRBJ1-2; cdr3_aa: ASSPMADYGYT
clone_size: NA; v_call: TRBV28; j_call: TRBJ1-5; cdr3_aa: ASSLQGDDQPQH
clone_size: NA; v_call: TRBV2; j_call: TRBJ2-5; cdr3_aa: ASSEASGAETQY
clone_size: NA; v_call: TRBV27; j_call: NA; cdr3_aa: ASGQTSYEQY